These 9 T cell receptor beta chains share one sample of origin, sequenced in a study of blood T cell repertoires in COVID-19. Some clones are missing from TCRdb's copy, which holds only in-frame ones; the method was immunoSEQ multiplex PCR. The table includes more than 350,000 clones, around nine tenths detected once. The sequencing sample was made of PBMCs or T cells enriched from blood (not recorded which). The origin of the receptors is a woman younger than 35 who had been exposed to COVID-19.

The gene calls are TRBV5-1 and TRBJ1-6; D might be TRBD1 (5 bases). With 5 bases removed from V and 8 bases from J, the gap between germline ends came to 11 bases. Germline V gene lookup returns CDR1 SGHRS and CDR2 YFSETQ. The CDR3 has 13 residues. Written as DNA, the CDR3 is TGCGCCAGCAGTGTCGTCAGGGATTCACCCCTCCACTTT. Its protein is CASSVVRDSPLHF.

The CDR3 protein is CASSLLAGGLETGELFF. Here the CDR3 DNA reads TGTGCCAGCAGCTTATTGGCGGGGGGATTGGAGACCGGGGAGCTGTTTTTT. The chain carries TRBV7-9 and TRBJ2-2; 8 nucleotides match TRBD2. V lost 2 bases, J lost 5 bases, and 10 bases stayed unmatched. Germline CDR1 SEHNR, CDR2 FQNEAQ (reference sequence). There are 17 residues in the CDR3.

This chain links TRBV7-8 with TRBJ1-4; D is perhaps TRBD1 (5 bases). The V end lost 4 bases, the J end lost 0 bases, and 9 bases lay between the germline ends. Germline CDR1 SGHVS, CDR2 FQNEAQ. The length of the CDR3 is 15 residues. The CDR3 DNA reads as TGTGCCAGCAGCTCGACAGCTGCAACTAATGAAAAACTGTTTTTT. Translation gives CASSSTAATNEKLFF.

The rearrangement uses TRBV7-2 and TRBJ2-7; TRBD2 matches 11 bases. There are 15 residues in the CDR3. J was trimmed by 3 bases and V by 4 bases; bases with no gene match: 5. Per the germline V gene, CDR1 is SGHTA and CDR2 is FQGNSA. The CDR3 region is CASSSVGTSGYEQYF. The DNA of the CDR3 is TGTGCCAGCAGCTCAGTAGGGACTAGCGGCTACGAGCAGTACTTC.

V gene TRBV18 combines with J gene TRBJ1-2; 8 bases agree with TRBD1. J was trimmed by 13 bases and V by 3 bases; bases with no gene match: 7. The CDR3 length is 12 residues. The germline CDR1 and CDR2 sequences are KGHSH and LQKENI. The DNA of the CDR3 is TGTGCCAGCTCACCGGACAGGGTTGGTCTCACCTTC. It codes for CASSPDRVGLTF.

In DNA, the CDR3 is TGTGCCAGCAGCACCCGGACAGGGGGCTCGGAACTGTTTTTT. Its protein is CASSTRTGGSELFF. The rearrangement uses TRBV3-1 (or the pseudogene TRBV3-2) and TRBJ1-4, with 11 bases aligning to TRBD1. The CDR3 totals 14 residues. Germline assignment: CDR1 LGHDT and CDR2 YNNKEL (reference sequence). V trimming: 5 bases; J trimming: 12 bases; junction bases outside the gene matches: 8.

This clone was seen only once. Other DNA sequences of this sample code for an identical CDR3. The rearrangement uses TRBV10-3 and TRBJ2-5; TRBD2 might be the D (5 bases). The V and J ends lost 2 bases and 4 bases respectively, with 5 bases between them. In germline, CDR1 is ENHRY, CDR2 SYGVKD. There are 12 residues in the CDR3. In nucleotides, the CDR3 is TGTGCCATCAGTGAGGGAGGAGAGACCCAGTACTTC. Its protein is CAISEGGETQYF.

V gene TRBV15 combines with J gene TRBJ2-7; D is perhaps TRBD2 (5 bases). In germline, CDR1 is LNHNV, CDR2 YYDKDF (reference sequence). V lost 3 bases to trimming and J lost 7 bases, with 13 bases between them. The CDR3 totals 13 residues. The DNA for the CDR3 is TGTGCCACCAGCAGCACTAGTCTGAGTGAGCAGTACTTC. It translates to CATSSTSLSEQYF.

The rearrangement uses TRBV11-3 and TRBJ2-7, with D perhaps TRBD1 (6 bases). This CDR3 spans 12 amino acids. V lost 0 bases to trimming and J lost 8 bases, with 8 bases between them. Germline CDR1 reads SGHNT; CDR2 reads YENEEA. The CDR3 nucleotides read TGTGCCAGCAGCTTAGACCGGGACAAGCAGTACTTC. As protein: CASSLDRDKQYF.